These T cell receptor beta chains were read from a single sample in a study of metastatic and nonmetastatic thyroid tumors. TCRdb reanalyzed the PCR reads with MiXCR. Here the sample spans tens of thousands of clones, just over 35% being singletons. The specimen was tumor tissue. These receptor sequences come from a female donor with papillary thyroid cancer or a benign thyroid nodule (not recorded which). Some clones in this sample may be carry-over from other donors' samples. CDR3s include the opening cysteine and the closing phenylalanine or tryptophan. The D gene is left open where the match is weak. Clone size is shown for a subset of rows, as once, few, many or a class of expanded clone.

J,size,D,V,CDR3,DNA
TRBJ1-2,NA,NA,TRBV28,CASSYPPGVRGYTF,TGTGCCAGCAGCTACCCGCCAGGGGTAAGAGGCTACACCTTC
TRBJ2-6,NA,NA,TRBV7-8,CASRARDLSGANVLTF,TGTGCCAGCAGGGCAAGGGACCTCTCTGGGGCCAACGTCCTGACTTTC
TRBJ2-3,NA,TRBD2,TRBV20-1,CSARYPGLALDTQYF,TGCAGTGCTAGATACCCGGGACTAGCGTTAGATACGCAGTATTTT
TRBJ1-5,NA,NA,TRBV13,CASSPGPDNQPQHF,TGTGCCAGCAGCCCAGGCCCCGACAATCAGCCCCAGCATTTT
TRBJ1-1,large,NA,TRBV20-1,CSARLSAEAFF,TGCAGTGCTAGGCTGTCTGCTGAAGCTTTCTTT
TRBJ2-3,few,NA,TRBV6-1,CASSEEEGGADTQYF,TGTGCCAGCAGTGAAGAAGAGGGGGGGGCAGATACGCAGTATTTT
TRBJ1-2,NA,NA,TRBV6-5,CASSYAPPQNYGYTF,TGTGCCAGCAGTTACGCACCGCCGCAAAACTATGGCTACACCTTC
TRBJ1-4,NA,NA,TRBV9,CASSVNQGRDEKLFF,TGTGCCAGCAGCGTAAATCAGGGGAGGGATGAAAAACTATTTTTT
TRBJ2-7,few,NA,TRBV5-1,CASSFEGPWDEQYF,TGCGCCAGCAGCTTTGAGGGGCCGTGGGATGAGCAGTACTTC
TRBJ2-5,NA,TRBD2,TRBV20-1,CSAPGLEVTQYF,TGCAGTGCACCGGGACTAGAGGTGACCCAGTACTTC
TRBJ2-7,NA,NA,TRBV5-1,CASSRGTRRDEQYF,TGCGCCAGCAGCAGAGGGACACGACGCGACGAGCAGTACTTC
TRBJ2-1,NA,NA,TRBV7-3,CASGDAYNEQFF,TGTGCCAGTGGTGACGCATACAATGAGCAGTTCTTC
TRBJ1-2,NA,NA,TRBV28,CACGGVYGYTF,TGTGCTTGCGGGGGGGTCTATGGCTACACCTTC
TRBJ2-2,few,NA,TRBV6-1,CASNGIQDTRTGELFF,TGTGCCAGCAATGGGATCCAGGACACCCGGACCGGGGAGCTGTTTTTT
TRBJ1-1,NA,TRBD1,TRBV15,CATSTRQGGNTEAFF,TGTGCCACCAGCACAAGACAGGGGGGAAACACTGAAGCTTTCTTT
TRBJ2-7,few,NA,TRBV12-3/TRBV12-4,CASSLAGDYGQYF,TGTGCCAGCAGTTTGGCAGGGGACTACGGGCAGTACTTC
TRBJ1-1,NA,NA,TRBV6-5,CASAEGGGFGYTEAFF,TGTGCCAGCGCGGAGGGCGGGGGCTTCGGGTACACTGAAGCTTTCTTT
TRBJ2-7,NA,NA,TRBV2,CASARAHYEQYF,TGTGCCAGCGCCCGAGCTCACTACGAGCAGTACTTC
TRBJ2-7,NA,NA,TRBV3-1,CASSFWGQEQYF,TGTGCCAGCAGCTTCTGGGGCCAAGAGCAGTACTTC
TRBJ2-3,few,TRBD2,TRBV27,CASTTRGGRVADTQYF,TGTGCCAGCACCACCCGTGGAGGGAGGGTCGCAGATACGCAGTATTTT
TRBJ2-1,NA,TRBD2,TRBV20-1,CSAPRTSGREQFF,TGCAGTGCTCCTCGGACTAGCGGGAGAGAGCAGTTCTTC
TRBJ1-2,NA,NA,TRBV14,CASSADVGRANYGYTF,TGTGCCAGCAGCGCGGACGTAGGCCGAGCTAACTATGGCTACACCTTC
TRBJ2-4,NA,NA,TRBV12-3/TRBV12-4,CASSFGGKNIQYF,TGTGCCAGCAGTTTCGGCGGGAAAAACATTCAGTACTTC